This TCR beta chain was identified in a study of cytomegalovirus exposure and HLA in healthy donors (dated 2017 in TCRdb). Regarding the complete study: An earlier analysis of approximately 600 of the donors reported 250 to 300 Gb of sequence data and 117 million unique TCR beta sequences from roughly 200 million T cells. The study profiled the T cell repertoires of under 850 subjects by immunosequencing and related them to cytomegalovirus serostatus. All discovery cohort repertoires had been generated using a single sequencing platform. In an earlier analysis of over 550 of the donors, high-throughput TCR beta sequencing was used to judge whether each TCR beta V gene segment behaved as functional or pseudogenic. On average, around 230,000 unique TCR beta nucleotide sequences were sequenced per donor among 398 genotyped donors of the cohort, with roughly a sixth of those sequences being non-productive. The study aimed to test whether cataloging public T cell receptors could reveal signatures of past pathogen exposure. Class I and class II HLA loci were covered by the typing at four-digit resolution. Typing coverage varied by locus: about 620-630 donors for A, B, C, DRB1 and DQB1; approximately 500 for DQA1; nearly 610 for DPA1; roughly 450 for DPB1. Genome-wide SNP genotypes for about 65% of the 666 donors were used in a later genetic analysis, which treated that subset as a discovery cohort. A later analysis re-examined previously published TCR beta repertoires from roughly 650 donors and added high-resolution HLA genotyping to investigate patterns of TCR occurrence. Four to six DR-DQ haplotypes were handled as single units for association and clustering, since linkage in the cohort was strong. Of the roughly 400 genotyped donors, approximately 83% fell in the genetic ancestry cluster associated with self-reported Caucasian donors. An early release covering roughly 600 HLA-typed donors comprised 300 to 350 gigabases of sequencing data and some 79 million unique TCR sequences. Along with the approximately 600-subject first cohort, a separate validation cohort of roughly 110 different subjects was used. Donor age, sex, ethnicity and CMV serostatus were compiled together with the repertoire data. To predict cytomegalovirus infection status, the study combined high-throughput TCR immunosequencing, statistical association of individual TCRs with disease status, and machine learning. In the later analysis, no new phenotypic data were used to find candidate immune exposures; instead, reliance was placed on TCR beta sequences and their occurrence across donors.

The CDR3 numbers 14 residues from cysteine through phenylalanine. The sequence is cut down to CDR3 DNA, 42 bases in frame from base 1. For CDR1 and CDR2, the germline V gene lists MNHEY and SVGAGI. V is pruned by 5 bases and J by 7 bases, leaving 8 bases of the junction without a gene match. The cohort comprised some 680 healthy bone marrow donors. At the time of sampling, every cohort member was nominally healthy, though immune exposures that went unrecorded were likely present. The donor tested CMV seropositive and was one of the 289 seropositive cohort members. A peripheral blood sample was provided by each donor, and peripheral blood mononuclear cells were used for TCR beta sequencing. Genomic DNA was extracted from the blood cell samples with the Qiagen DNeasy Blood Extraction Kit. General study outcomes and caveats: Only TCR beta chains were sequenced in this cohort, and the absence of alpha or paired-chain data limited detectable features. The study listed 164 TCR beta chains as associated with cytomegalovirus. In a later genetic analysis, fewer N-insertions in productive TCRs were reported among donors in an Asian-associated ancestry cluster than the roughly 700-donor mean. Linkage disequilibrium might explain the correlated functional status among segregating V segments, but an unknown experimental factor could not be excluded. At a false discovery rate of 0.05, a later analysis linked some 18,000 TCR beta sequences to specific HLA alleles. Some IMGT-functional V segments, including TRBV6-2 and TRBV6-3, could not be distinguished by the 87-base-pair reads and were therefore excluded. An association between a missense DCLRE1C variant and V-gene and J-gene trimming of TCR beta chains was found in a later genetic analysis and replicated in an independent cohort. Because counts were too low, seventeen rarely observed V segments, including chromosome 9 orphons, were left out of the earlier analysis of over 550 of the donors. When HLA alleles, especially DR and DQ, strongly co-occurred, attributing TCR associations to individual alleles was difficult. It was suggested by the authors that the approach could potentially be generalized to other disease states and immunological phenotypes. Because some donors lacked HLA typing at each locus, the association tests relied only on the typed subset. In a later analysis, most CMV-associated TCR beta chains were found to appear HLA-restricted, with HLA associations seemingly driven largely by CMV exposure. The only immune exposure information available for the cohort was CMV serostatus. In both the original and validation cohorts, the classifier was reported to diagnose cytomegalovirus status with high specificity and sensitivity. An earlier analysis of around 540 of the donors showed that most TCR beta V segments appeared in productive rearrangements either about 90% or about 30% of the time, which broadly matched IMGT annotations. In vitro tests confirmed that a few of the cytomegalovirus-associated TCR beta chains recognize cytomegalovirus antigens. Compared with equally common non-associated chains, HLA-associated TCR beta chains in a later analysis were more clonally expanded and had lower generation probabilities. A cluster of highly shared sequence variants was judged likely to represent a technical artifact of the sequencing pipeline. Sequencing depth was assumed to be roughly uniform across donors in the presence/absence analyses, though that assumption may not hold. Most TCR sequences were observed very rarely across donors, whereas some public TCRs were present in many individuals. In a later analysis, TCR association rates were found to vary across HLA loci, with the most associated TCRs seen for DRB1 alleles and the fewest for HLA-C alleles. Several of the top co-occurrence clusters appeared to be linked to parvovirus B19, influenza, CMV and Epstein-Barr virus, according to a later analysis. A further reported finding was that TCR beta sequences accurately predicted the HLA-A and HLA-B alleles for most subjects in the first cohort.

Points on this clone: Its antigen remains undetermined. Base-call qualities are not available, and no considerably larger clone is one nucleotide away.

Library method: the immunoSEQ multiplex PCR assay. The multiplex PCR relied on a mix of 60 forward primers for TCR Vbeta segments and 13 reverse primers for TCR Jbeta segments. The CDR3 region of rearranged TCR beta genes was amplified from genomic DNA by a multiplex PCR assay. The amplified TCR beta libraries were sequenced on the Illumina HiSeq System as 87-base-pair reads. The paper's data handling went like this. A later analysis counted about 80 million unique TCR beta chains across the 600 to 850 repertoires, and roughly 11 million of these chains were shared by at least two donors. Raw reads were error-corrected and collapsed into unique sequences by a nearest-neighbor algorithm in which closely related sequences were merged to remove PCR and sequencing errors. To assign V, D and J gene segments, CDR3 sequences were aligned to IMGT reference sequences. For a sequence to be retained, a match of at least six nucleotides was required to both a V gene segment and a J gene segment. A rearrangement counted as productive if the CDR3 had no stop codons and remained in frame with V and J, and every other rearrangement counted as non-productive. Following IMGT convention, CDR3 was defined as the stretch from the second conserved V-encoded cysteine to the conserved J-encoded phenylalanine. In an earlier analysis of 500 to 650 of the donors, sequences lacking an unambiguous match to a single V gene segment were excluded. In an earlier analysis of some 590 of the donors, a V segment was called functional when productive rearrangements were above 56.7%, and segregating when the standard deviation between donors exceeded 5%. A statistical classification framework was developed to diagnose cytomegalovirus status using the catalog of TCR beta chain sequences. In a later analysis, V and J genes were assigned by comparing TCR nucleotide sequences against IMGT/GENE-DB human TR gene sequences. The TCRdist pipeline was used in a later analysis to assign CDR3 sequences and most-parsimonious VDJ recombination scenarios. In a later analysis, every TCR beta chain was defined by the combination of its CDR3 amino acid sequence and its V-gene family, and reads without a unique V-gene family were dropped. In a later analysis, 500 to 700 highly shared, low-generation-probability nucleotide sequences were removed to address suspected cross-contamination and a sequencing artifact. A later analysis calculated a clonal expansion index for each public chain from normalized within-repertoire ranks of inferred template counts. Generation probabilities in a later analysis came from a VDJ recombination model fitted to out-of-frame rearrangements, and those results were checked against IGoR. A later analysis scored TCR-TCR, TCR-HLA and TCR-CMV co-occurrence with hypergeometric tests, applying a repertoire-size bias correction to TCR pairs. In a later analysis, false discovery rates were estimated by permuting HLA or CMV assignments 20 times. In a later analysis, co-occurring TCRs were grouped with DBSCAN, and TCRdist sequence similarity was added when clustering was performed within HLA-allele-positive subsets. Repertoires with fewer than 30,000 or more than 120,000 public chains, plus five repertoires with anomalous nucleotide sharing, were excluded from co-occurrence clustering. Here the immuneACCESS table is served through TCRdb, limited to in-frame sequences with V and J called. Missing clones are a known gap in these copies; in checked studies unresolved V genes cover under half, and the rest lacks a known reason. The D gene and trimming were derived from the DNA, and the V and J assignments and clone size from that table. The sample data list fewer than 110,000 clones, and under 80% of these were observed just once. The ten top clones hold under 13% of the sample.

Rearrangement joined TRBV6-5 to TRBJ2-7; 10 bases in between match TRBD2. Specimen: PBMCs. This sequence originates from a woman younger than 30 in good health and CMV-seropositive. The DNA reads TGTGCCAGCAGTCCTCTAGCGGGAGTGGGTGAGCAGTACTTC. Its translation is CASSPLAGVGEQYF.